This TCR beta chain was retrieved from a study of CD8 T cells in Susac syndrome. At the level of the study: Intravenous immunoglobulin alone or corticosteroids were being given to patients with Susac syndrome at blood draw, unless they were therapy-naive.

The T cells that were sequenced for TCR beta were CD8+ and CD4+ cells from blood. The authors reverse transcribed roughly 0.5 to 1 ug RNA with random hexamers. Across 54 Vbeta and 13 Jbeta, immunoSEQ multiplex PCR amplified TCR beta CDR3. TCRdb analysed the immunoSEQ multiplex PCR reads with MiXCR anew, one entry per CDR3 protein. The sample consists of some 68,000 distinct CDR3 sequences, just over 90% of them appearing once. The CDR3 runs 15 residues. The germline V gene has CDR1 MRHNA and CDR2 SNTAGT. Trimming removed 8 bases at V and 6 bases at J, with 20 bases between. The clonotype originates from a human donor with Susac syndrome. Material for sequencing was CD4+ T cells from PBMCs. The chain employs TRBV6-4 and TRBJ2-1; maybe TRBD1 (6 bases). This CDR3 reads CASHRVSDLLNEQFF. DNA for the CDR3: TGTGCCAGCCACAGGGTCAGTGACCTACTCAATGAGCAGTTCTTC.